This T cell receptor (beta chain) is drawn from a study of a mutant IDH1 vaccine in newly diagnosed glioma. Generated by immunoSEQ multiplex PCR, the TCRdb table keeps only in-frame clones and is missing some. Altogether 10,000 to 15,000 clones are present, around three quarters being singletons, with the ten largest covering roughly 4%. This clone was seen just once. Its cognate antigen is unknown. The CDR3 is made up of 13 amino acids. V shed 6 bases and J shed 4 bases, with 15 bases lying between them. CDR1 SQVTM and CDR2 ANQGSEA come from the germline V gene. Time point here: week 47, end of study. One vaccine dose held 300 ug of mutant IDH1 20-mer peptide and came with topical imiquimod. In weeks 1, 3, 5, 7, 11, 15, 19 and 23, patients were immunized, eight times in all.

Sequencing was performed on PBMCs, taken from a glioma patient whose treatment included an IDH1 peptide vaccine. The gene calls are TRBV29-1 and TRBJ1-2; D call uncertain. This clonotype was sampled from a woman aged 40 to 55 with glioma. The CDR3 nucleotides are TGCAGCGTGATGACGGGTAATAGCTATGGCTACACCTTC. Translating it yields CSVMTGNSYGYTF.